Listed below are T cell receptor beta chains from one sample, sequenced in a study of early T cells in non-severe SARS-CoV-2 infection. TCRdb reprocessed the 5' RACE reads via MiXCR and lists one record per CDR3 protein. Seen here are about 32,000 distinct CDR3 sequences, around 3.9% observed once, and the top ten hold approximately 6.3%. What was sequenced was whole blood. These receptors were taken from an adult who was a healthcare worker with PCR-confirmed SARS-CoV-2 infection or an uninfected control (not recorded which). Each CDR3 is given with its conserved first and last residue. D genes are given only for firm matches. A row's size may be missing; if present it is once, few, many or a size class.

V gene	J gene	D gene	clone size	CDR3 DNA	CDR3 protein
TRBV7-8	TRBJ2-3	TRBD2	many	TGTGCCAGCAGCTTAGGTAGCGGGACCACAGATACGCAGTATTTT	CASSLGSGTTDTQYF
TRBV5-1	TRBJ2-5	-	few	TGCGCCAGCAGCTTCGGTTGGCGGGGAGACCAAGAGACCCAGTACTTC	CASSFGWRGDQETQYF
TRBV5-4	TRBJ2-2	TRBD1	-	TGTGCCAGCAGGCTTGAGGGGGCCGCCGGGGAGCTGTTTTTT	CASRLEGAAGELFF
TRBV12-3/TRBV12-4	TRBJ2-5	TRBD2	-	TGTGCCAGCAGCCTCCTCCGGCTAGCGGGAGGGGTCCAAGAGACCCAGTACTTC	CASSLLRLAGGVQETQYF
TRBV2	TRBJ2-3	TRBD2	few	TGTGCCAGCAGTGGTAGCGGGGCCCCAGATACGCAGTATTTT	CASSGSGAPDTQYF
TRBV7-9	TRBJ2-3	-	many	TGTGCCAGCAGCCCTCCAGCAGATACGCAGTATTTT	CASSPPADTQYF
TRBV27	TRBJ2-6	TRBD1	many	TGTGCCAGCAGTCTACAGGGACAGGTATACTCTGGGGCCAACGTCCTGACTTTC	CASSLQGQVYSGANVLTF
TRBV7-6	TRBJ1-3	-	many	TGTGCCAGCAGTTTAGGGGGGGATTCTGGAAACACCATATATTTT	CASSLGGDSGNTIYF
TRBV7-9	TRBJ2-2	-	many	TGTGCCAGCAGCTTAAATAGCCCGATCACCGGGGAGCTGTTTTTT	CASSLNSPITGELFF
TRBV7-2	TRBJ2-2	TRBD1	many	TGTGCCAGCAGCTTAGGGGGACAGATGAACACCGGGGAGCTGTTTTTT	CASSLGGQMNTGELFF
TRBV5-1	TRBJ2-2	TRBD1	-	TGCGCCAGCGAGGGGACAGGACACACCGGGGAGCTGTTTTTT	CASEGTGHTGELFF
TRBV6-1	TRBJ1-2	-	many	TGTGCCAGCAGTGAAGCGCCGGGGGGCTATGGCTACACCTTC	CASSEAPGGYGYTF
TRBV12-3/TRBV12-4	TRBJ2-1	TRBD2	many	TGTGCCAGCAGCCCCGAGCGGGGGAGGGATGAGCAGTTCTTC	CASSPERGRDEQFF
TRBV20-1	TRBJ2-5	TRBD2	many	TGCAGTGCTGAACCGGGACTAGCGGGAGGGCCTGCTCAAGAGACCCAGTACTTC	CSAEPGLAGGPAQETQYF
TRBV9	TRBJ2-6	-	many	TGTGCCAGCAGCGTATTATCGGTCCCATCCTCAAACTCTGGGGCCAACGTCCTGACTTTC	CASSVLSVPSSNSGANVLTF
TRBV25-1	TRBJ1-2	-	many	TGTGCCAGCAGTGAATATGGGGGAAACTATGGCTACACCTTC	CASSEYGGNYGYTF